This section outlines one TCR beta chain sequence together with its context. As yet, its antigen is unknown. The entry originates in a study of cytomegalovirus exposure and HLA in healthy donors. Looking at the study overall: Genotyping of more than 300 donors showed that roughly 83% belonged to the Caucasian-associated ancestry cluster. Study-level points and caveats: A later analysis linked a missense DCLRE1C variant to TCR beta V- and J-gene trimming. The study flagged about 150 TCR beta chains as cytomegalovirus-associated.

It was with 60 Vbeta and 13 Jbeta primers that the PCR ran. Method: immunoSEQ multiplex PCR; TCRdb's copy keeps in-frame clones and lacks some. Its listing shows over 65,000 clones. Germline V lookup: CDR1 SGHDT, CDR2 YYEEEE. This CDR3 has 13 amino acids. Trimming took 1 base from V and 6 from J, leaving 10 bases between them. Sequenced material: PBMCs. The source of this sequence is a man aged 25-45 years in good health and CMV-seronegative. The chain joins TRBV5-6 to TRBJ1-2; TRBD1 might be the D (6 bases). CDR3 nucleotides: TGTGCCAGCAGCTTGTCAGGGGCTCATGGCTACACCTTC. Translated, it gives CASSLSGAHGYTF.